This TCR beta chain emerged from a study of control samples from healthy donors and cancer patients. Clones were read by immunoSEQ multiplex PCR, and TCRdb kept only the in-frame ones, dropping some. The table records 150,000 or so clones, about 90% of them present only once. Per germline, CDR1 SNHLY and CDR2 FYNNEI. This CDR3 is built from 17 residues. The ends were cut back, 6 bases at V and 0 bases at J, with 18 bases in the middle. The rearrangement links TRBV2 to TRBJ1-3; no clear D. This clonotype was sampled from a woman in her 50s in good health. Sequenced material: blood. CDR3: CASSLRIPSISGNTIYF. CDR3 bases: TGTGCCAGCAGCCTTAGAATACCCAGCATCTCTGGAAACACCATATATTTT.